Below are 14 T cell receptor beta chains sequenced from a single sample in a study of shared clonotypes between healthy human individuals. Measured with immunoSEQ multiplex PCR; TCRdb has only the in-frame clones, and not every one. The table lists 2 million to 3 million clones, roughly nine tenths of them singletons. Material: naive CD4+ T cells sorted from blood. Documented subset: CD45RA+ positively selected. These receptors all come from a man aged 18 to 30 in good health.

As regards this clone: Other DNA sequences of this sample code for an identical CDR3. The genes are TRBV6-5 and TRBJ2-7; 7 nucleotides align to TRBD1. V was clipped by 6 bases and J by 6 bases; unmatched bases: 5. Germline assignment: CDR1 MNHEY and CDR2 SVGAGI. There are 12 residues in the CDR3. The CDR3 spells CASSRDRFEQYF. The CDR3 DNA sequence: TGTGCCAGCAGCAGGGACAGATTCGAGCAGTACTTC.

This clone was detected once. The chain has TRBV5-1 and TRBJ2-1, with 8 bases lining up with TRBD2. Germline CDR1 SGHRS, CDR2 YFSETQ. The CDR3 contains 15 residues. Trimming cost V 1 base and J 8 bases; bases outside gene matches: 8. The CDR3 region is CASSLLGGGGYEQFF. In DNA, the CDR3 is TGCGCCAGCAGCTTGTTGGGCGGCGGGGGGTATGAGCAGTTCTTC.

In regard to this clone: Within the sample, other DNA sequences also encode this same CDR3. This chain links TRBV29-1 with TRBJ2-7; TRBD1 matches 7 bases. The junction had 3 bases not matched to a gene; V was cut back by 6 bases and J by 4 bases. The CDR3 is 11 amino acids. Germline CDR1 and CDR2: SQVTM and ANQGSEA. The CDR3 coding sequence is TGCAGCGTCGGACAGGTTTACGAGCAGTACTTC. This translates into CSVGQVYEQYF.

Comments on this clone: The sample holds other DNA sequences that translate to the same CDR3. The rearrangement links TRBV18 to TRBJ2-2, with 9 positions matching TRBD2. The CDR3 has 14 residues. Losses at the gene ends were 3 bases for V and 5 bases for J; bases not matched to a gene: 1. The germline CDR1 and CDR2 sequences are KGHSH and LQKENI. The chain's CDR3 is CASSPGLATGELFF. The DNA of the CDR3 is TGTGCCAGCTCACCGGGACTAGCAACCGGGGAGCTGTTTTTT.

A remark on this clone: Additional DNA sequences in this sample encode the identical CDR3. CDR3 DNA sequence: TGTGCCAGCAGTTACTCGCTTGCCCAAGAGACCCAGTACTTC. Translating it yields CASSYSLAQETQYF. The chain joins TRBV6-5 to TRBJ2-5; D is uncertain. The V gene lost 0 bases and the J gene lost 1 base, with 6 bases spanning the gap. This CDR3 region has 14 residues. In germline, CDR1 is MNHEY, CDR2 SVGAGI.

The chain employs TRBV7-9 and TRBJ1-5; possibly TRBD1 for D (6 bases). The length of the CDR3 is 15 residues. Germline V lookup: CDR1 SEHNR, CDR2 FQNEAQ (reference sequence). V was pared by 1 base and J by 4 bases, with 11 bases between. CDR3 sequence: CASSLGDTRNQPQHF. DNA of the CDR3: TGTGCCAGCAGCTTAGGGGACACCCGAAATCAGCCCCAGCATTTT.

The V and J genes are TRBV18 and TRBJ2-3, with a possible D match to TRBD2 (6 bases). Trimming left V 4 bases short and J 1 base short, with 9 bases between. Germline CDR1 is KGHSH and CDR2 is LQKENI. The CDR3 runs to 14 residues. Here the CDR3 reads CASSRWEGTDTQYF. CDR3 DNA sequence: TGTGCCAGCTCACGATGGGAGGGCACAGATACGCAGTATTTT.

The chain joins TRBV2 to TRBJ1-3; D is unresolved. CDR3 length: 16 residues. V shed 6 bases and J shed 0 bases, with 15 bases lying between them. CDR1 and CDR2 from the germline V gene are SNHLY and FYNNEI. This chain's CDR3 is CASRSWRESSGNTIYF. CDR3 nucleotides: TGTGCCAGCAGATCCTGGAGGGAGAGCTCTGGAAACACCATATATTTT.

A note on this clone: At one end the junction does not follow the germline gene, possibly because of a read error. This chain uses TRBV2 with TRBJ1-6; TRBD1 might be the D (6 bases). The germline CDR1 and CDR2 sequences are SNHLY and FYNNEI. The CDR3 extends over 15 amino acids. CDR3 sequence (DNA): TGTGCCAGCAGCGAAGAGGACAGTGGGAGTTCACCCCTCCACTTT. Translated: CASSEEDSGSSPLHF.

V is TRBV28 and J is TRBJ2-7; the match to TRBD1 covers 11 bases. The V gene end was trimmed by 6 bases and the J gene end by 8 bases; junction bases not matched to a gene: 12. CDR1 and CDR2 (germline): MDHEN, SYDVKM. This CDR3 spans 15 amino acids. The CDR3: CASSTSGTGGYKQYF. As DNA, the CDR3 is TGTGCCAGCAGCACCTCGGGGACAGGGGGTTACAAGCAGTACTTC.

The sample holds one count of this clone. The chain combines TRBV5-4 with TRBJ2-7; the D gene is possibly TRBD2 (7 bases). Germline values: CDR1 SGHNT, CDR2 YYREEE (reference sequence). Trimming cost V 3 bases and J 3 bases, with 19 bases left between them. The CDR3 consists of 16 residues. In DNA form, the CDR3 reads TGTGCCAGCAGCTCAGTGTCGGGGGGCCGCGTCTACGAGCAGTACTTC. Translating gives CASSSVSGGRVYEQYF. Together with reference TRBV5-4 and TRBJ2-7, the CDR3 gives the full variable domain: ETGVTQSPTHLIKTRGQQVTLRCSSQSGHNTVSWYQQALGQGPQFIFQYYREEENGRGNFPPRFSGLQFPNYSSELNVNALELDDSALYLCASSSVSGGRVYEQYFGPGTRLTVT.

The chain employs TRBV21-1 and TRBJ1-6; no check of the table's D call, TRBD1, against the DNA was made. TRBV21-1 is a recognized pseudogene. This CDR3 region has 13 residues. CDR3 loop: CAGPGQGHSPLHF. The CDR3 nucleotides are TGTGCCGGTCCGGGACAGGGGCATTCACCCCTCCACTTT.

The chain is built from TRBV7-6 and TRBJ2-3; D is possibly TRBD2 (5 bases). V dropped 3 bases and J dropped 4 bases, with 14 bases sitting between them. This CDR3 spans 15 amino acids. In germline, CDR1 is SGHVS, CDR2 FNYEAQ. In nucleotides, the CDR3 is TGTGCCAGCAGCTTGCTAGCCCGGCTCCCAGATACGCAGTATTTT. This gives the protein CASSLLARLPDTQYF.

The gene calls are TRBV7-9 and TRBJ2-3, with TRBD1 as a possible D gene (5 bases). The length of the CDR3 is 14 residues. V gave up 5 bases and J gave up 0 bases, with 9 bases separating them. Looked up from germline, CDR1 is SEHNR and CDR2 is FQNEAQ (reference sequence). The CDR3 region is CASSPTASTDTQYF. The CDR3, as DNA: TGTGCCAGCAGCCCGACAGCTAGCACAGATACGCAGTATTTT.